This T cell receptor beta chain was observed in a study of blood T cell repertoires in COVID-19. Study overall: Donors in the United States, Italy and Spain gave samples during acute or convalescent COVID-19. PBMCs, B-cell-depleted T cells, or T cells provided the cDNA or gDNA that made up the material.

There are a few counts of this clone. Here immunoSEQ multiplex PCR was the method, and the copy in TCRdb shows in-frame clones only, minus some. Among under 400,000 clones, about 90% were seen once, and the ten largest hold roughly 2.9%. This CDR3 spans 15 amino acids. Trimming cost V 5 bases and J 5 bases; bases outside gene matches: 7. Per germline, CDR1 SEHNR and CDR2 FQNEAQ (reference sequence). The TCR originated in a young woman with COVID-19, enrolled during active disease. J is TRBJ2-1 and V is TRBV7-9; 9 nucleotides match TRBD1. The material sequenced was peripheral blood. CDR3 in amino acids: CASSLGTGNHNEQFF. The CDR3 coding sequence is TGTGCCAGCAGCCTCGGGACAGGGAATCACAATGAGCAGTTCTTC.